These 22 T cell receptor beta chains were all obtained from the same sample, sequenced in a study of cytomegalovirus exposure and HLA in healthy donors. A multiplex PCR was run with 60 Vbeta primers and 13 Jbeta primers. Sequencing was performed with immunoSEQ multiplex PCR; in TCRdb, only in-frame clones are kept and a portion is missing. The top ten clones hold roughly 5% of a sample with over 200,000 clones, roughly 80% of them seen once. Input material: PBMCs. These receptor sequences come from a middle-aged woman in good health and CMV-seropositive.

About this clone itself: The junction departs from germline at one end; a sequencing error may be responsible. The same CDR3 arises from other DNA sequences in this sample as well. This chain uses TRBV5-4 with TRBJ1-2; TRBD1 matches 7 bases. The germline gives CDR1 SGHNT, CDR2 YYREEE (reference sequence). The CDR3 is 16 residues long. CDR3 protein: CASSLGSGTAIYGYTF. The CDR3 region has the DNA TGTGCTAGCAGCTTGGGCTCGGGGACAGCTATCTATGGCTACACCTTC.

This sequence joins TRBV9 and TRBJ1-1; possible D gene TRBD1, 5 bases. V lost 4 bases, J lost 1 base, and 11 bases lay in between. From germline, CDR1 is SGDLS and CDR2 YYNGEE. There are 14 residues in the CDR3. This CDR3 is CASSPRGQNTEAFF. The CDR3, as DNA: TGTGCCAGCAGCCCTAGAGGACAGAACACTGAAGCTTTCTTT.

Note on this clone: The junction does not match germline at one end; this may be a read error. This chain connects TRBV7-9 to TRBJ2-1; 7 nucleotides match TRBD1. The CDR3 is 13 residues long. CDR1 and CDR2 from the germline V gene are SEHNR and FQNEAQ (reference sequence). For the CDR3, the DNA is TGTTCCAGCAGCTTAGGGCCGACAGGGATTCTGTTCTTC. Its translation is CSSSLGPTGILFF.

The rearrangement uses TRBV11-1 and TRBJ2-7, with D hard to call. V was shortened by 1 base and J by 3 bases, with 13 bases between the two germline ends. Germline-derived CDR1 and CDR2 are SGHAT and FQDESV (reference sequence). The length of the CDR3 is 15 residues. DNA for the CDR3: TGTGCCAGCAGCTTAGGCGGCCAGCCTAACTACGAGCAGTACTTC. Amino acid sequence: CASSLGGQPNYEQYF. Filled out from reference TRBV11-1 and TRBJ2-7, the complete variable domain reads EAEVAQSPRYKITEKSQAVAFWCDPISGHATLYWYRQILGQGPELLVQFQDESVVDDSQLPKDRFSAERLKGVDSTLKIQPAELGDSAMYLCASSLGGQPNYEQYFGPGTRLTVT.

This clone was detected only a few times. This chain uses TRBV9 with TRBJ1-3; 7 bases agree with TRBD1. CDR1 is SGDLS and CDR2 is YYNGEE in the germline V gene. The CDR3 totals 16 residues. J was trimmed by 0 bases and V by 4 bases; bases with no gene match: 7. CDR3 nucleotide sequence: TGTGCCAGCAGCCCATCGACAGGGATCTCTGGAAACACCATATATTTT. Protein sequence: CASSPSTGISGNTIYF.

The rearrangement uses TRBV6-4 and TRBJ2-3, with 8 bases aligning to TRBD2. After removal of 10 bases from V and 3 bases from J, the junction contained 9 bases not matched to a gene. The CDR3 consists of 14 residues. Germline CDR1 is MRHNA and CDR2 is SNTAGT. The CDR3 is CATCPAGETDTQYF. The CDR3 DNA reads as TGTGCCACCTGCCCAGCGGGAGAGACAGATACGCAGTATTTT.

J is TRBJ2-7 and V is TRBV6-6, with 10 bases matching TRBD2. This CDR3 region has 15 residues. V lost 2 bases to trimming and J lost 2 bases; unmatched junction nucleotides: 3. In germline, CDR1 is MNHNY, CDR2 SVGAGI (reference sequence). The CDR3 loop is CASSYGLAGAYEQYF. The DNA of the CDR3 is TGTGCCAGCAGTTACGGGCTAGCGGGAGCCTACGAGCAGTACTTC.

The chain has TRBV14 and TRBJ2-6, with 10 bases aligning to TRBD2. Germline assignment: CDR1 SGHDN and CDR2 FVKESK. The CDR3 covers 17 residues. V gave up 4 bases and J gave up 3 bases; unmatched junction bases: 6. Here the CDR3 reads CASSPPSGRGGANVLTF. The CDR3 nucleotides are TGTGCCAGCAGCCCCCCTAGCGGGAGAGGTGGGGCCAACGTCCTGACTTTC.

This clone was recorded a few times. This chain uses TRBV21-1 with TRBJ2-5; the table's D call, TRBD2, has no DNA check behind it. TRBV21-1 is termed a pseudogene. The CDR3 sequence is 16 residues long. CDR3 in amino acids: CASSKRGREGLETQYF. In DNA, the CDR3 is TGTGCCAGCAGCAAACGGGGGCGGGAGGGACTAGAGACCCAGTACTTC.

The chain couples TRBV6-5 to TRBJ1-2; D may be TRBD1 (5 bases). Looked up from germline, CDR1 is MNHEY and CDR2 is SVGAGI. Trimming pared 0 bases from V and 8 bases from J, leaving 13 bases between. This CDR3 comprises 14 residues. The DNA for the CDR3 is TGTGCCAGCAGTTACTCGAGCAGGGCGAAGGGCTACACCTTC. Amino acid sequence: CASSYSSRAKGYTF.

This clone was recorded only once. This chain uses TRBV7-3 with TRBJ2-3, with 9 nucleotides matching TRBD2. V was clipped by 5 bases and J by 5 bases; unmatched bases: 8. This CDR3 is 15 amino acids long. Per the germline V gene, CDR1 is SGHTA and CDR2 is FQGTGA. The CDR3 protein is CASSIERGVGDTQYF. DNA for the CDR3: TGTGCCAGCAGCATTGAGCGGGGGGTGGGAGATACGCAGTATTTT.

V gene TRBV7-9 combines with J gene TRBJ1-2; no clear D gene. The V gene's germline CDR1 is SEHNR and CDR2 FQNEAQ (reference sequence). The CDR3 covers 13 residues. V lost 0 bases, J lost 7 bases, and 9 bases lay in between. CDR3 region: CASSLAGRPGYTF. DNA for the CDR3: TGTGCCAGCAGCTTAGCGGGGAGACCTGGCTACACCTTC.

This clone was observed a few times. This chain uses TRBV11-2 with TRBJ2-7, with a weak D call TRBD2 (5 bases). In germline, CDR1 is SGHAT, CDR2 FQNNGV. The CDR3 covers 12 residues. With 5 bases removed from V and 5 bases from J, the gap between germline ends came to 10 bases. The CDR3 DNA follows: TGTGCCAGCAGCCATCTCGGGGACGAGCAGTACTTC. This gives the protein CASSHLGDEQYF.

The chain has TRBV7-9 and TRBJ1-4, with 10 bases that match TRBD1. The V and J ends lost 4 bases and 4 bases, in that order; junction bases with no gene match: 9. This CDR3 region has 17 residues. Germline V lookup: CDR1 SEHNR, CDR2 FQNEAQ (reference sequence). Here the CDR3 reads CASSSRTGQGLNEKLFF. CDR3 DNA sequence: TGTGCCAGCAGCTCAAGAACGGGACAGGGGCTTAATGAAAAACTGTTTTTT.

The chain joins TRBV4-1 to TRBJ1-3, with D maybe TRBD1 (6 bases). The germline V and J ends were trimmed by 7 bases and 0 bases, with 13 bases remaining between them. This CDR3 contains 15 residues. From germline, CDR1 is MGHRA and CDR2 YSYEKL. This CDR3 reads CASTTPGASGNTIYF. CDR3 DNA: TGCGCCAGCACCACGCCAGGGGCCTCTGGAAACACCATATATTTT.

In the case of this clone: At one end, the junction sequence differs from germline, possibly due to a read error. V and J are TRBV7-9 and TRBJ1-1; D unresolved. This CDR3 contains 14 residues. Germline V gives CDR1 SEHNR, CDR2 FQNEAQ (reference sequence). CDR3 nucleotide sequence: TGTTCCAGCAGCTTAGTTTATTCGAACACTGAAGCTTTCTTT. Translating gives CSSSLVYSNTEAFF.

V gene TRBV28 combines with J gene TRBJ2-7; 10 bases fit TRBD1. V lost 5 bases and J lost 5; bases outside the gene matches: 6. Per germline, CDR1 MDHEN and CDR2 SYDVKM. This CDR3 is 14 amino acids long. This CDR3 reads CASSPWTGGNEQYF. The CDR3 bases are TGTGCCAGCAGTCCCTGGACAGGGGGGAACGAGCAGTACTTC. The full variable domain, rest sourced from reference TRBV28 and TRBJ2-7, is DVKVTQSSRYLVKRTGEKVFLECVQDMDHENMFWYRQDPGLGLRLIYFSYDVKMKEKGDIPEGYSVSREKKERFSLILESASTNQTSMYLCASSPWTGGNEQYFGPGTRLTVT.

The chain recombines TRBV4-3 with TRBJ1-2; possibly TRBD1 for D (6 bases). Per the germline V gene, CDR1 is LGHNA and CDR2 is YSLEER. The CDR3 covers 15 residues. V lost 3 bases and J 2 bases, leaving 13 bases between the germline ends. The CDR3 is CASSQTQGQNYGYTF. The CDR3 DNA is TGCGCCAGCAGCCAGACCCAAGGACAGAACTATGGCTACACCTTC.

The chain joins TRBV11-2 to TRBJ1-4, with D maybe TRBD1 (5 bases). V was cut by 2 bases and J by 5 bases, with 12 bases left in between. The CDR3 covers 15 residues. The V gene's germline CDR1 is SGHAT and CDR2 FQNNGV. DNA of the CDR3: TGTGCCAGCAGCTTAAGGGGTATCGGAAATGAAAAACTGTTTTTT. This encodes CASSLRGIGNEKLFF.

This chain links TRBV4-3 with TRBJ1-3; a weak D match, TRBD1 (5 bases). Germline V gene sequence: CDR1 LGHNA, CDR2 YSLEER. V lost 1 base and J 4 bases, leaving 11 bases between the germline ends. The CDR3 covers 15 residues. This CDR3 is CASSQVSGRGNTIYF. The CDR3 DNA follows: TGCGCCAGCAGCCAAGTGTCAGGGAGGGGAAACACCATATATTTT.

This chain links TRBV7-2 with TRBJ2-7; possible D gene TRBD1, 6 bases. This CDR3 has 14 residues. Trimming took 4 bases from V and 5 from J, leaving 15 bases between them. The germline V gene encodes CDR1 SGHTA and CDR2 FQGNSA. CDR3 DNA: TGTGCCAGCAGCTCCCGGACAGTCACCAACGAGCAGTACTTC. Protein product: CASSSRTVTNEQYF.

This chain joins TRBV5-1 and TRBJ2-1; tentatively, D is TRBD2 (5 bases). Germline V gene data show CDR1 as SGHRS and CDR2 as YFSETQ. The CDR3 loop spans 15 amino acids. V was clipped by 0 bases and J by 3 bases, with 10 bases between them. In nucleotides, the CDR3 is TGCGCCAGCAGCTTGGAGTCTGCGGGCTACAATGAGCAGTTCTTC. This sequence encodes CASSLESAGYNEQFF.